Listed below are T cell receptor beta chains from one sample, sequenced in a study of preoperative IRX-2 immunotherapy in early breast cancer. The protocol was immunoSEQ multiplex PCR, while the TCRdb copy is restricted to in-frame clones and leaves out a portion. The sample has approximately 30,000 clones, roughly 90% seen once. This specimen consisted of tumor tissue, obtained after IRX-2 immunotherapy. These receptors all stem from a human donor with breast cancer. The CDR3 runs from the conserved cysteine through the conserved F or W. Each record gives: V gene, CDR3 length, J gene, CDR3 protein.

v_call: TRBV2
cdr3_length: 13
j_call: TRBJ2-5
cdr3_aa: CASRTGGRETQYF

v_call: TRBV19
cdr3_length: 14
j_call: TRBJ2-3
cdr3_aa: CASSLGTGADTQYF

v_call: TRBV6-8
cdr3_length: 15
j_call: TRBJ1-4
cdr3_aa: CASSYDTTTNEKLFF

v_call: TRBV5-1
cdr3_length: 14
j_call: TRBJ1-5
cdr3_aa: CASSLEGGNQPQHF

v_call: TRBV6-8
cdr3_length: 16
j_call: TRBJ1-2
cdr3_aa: CASTDQGSLINYGYTF

v_call: TRBV6-4
cdr3_length: 16
j_call: TRBJ2-1
cdr3_aa: CASSEFGGSSYNEQFF

v_call: TRBV10-2
cdr3_length: 13
j_call: TRBJ1-2
cdr3_aa: CASSPGQVYGYTF

v_call: TRBV18
cdr3_length: 15
j_call: TRBJ2-7
cdr3_aa: CASSPWDSGRKEQYF

v_call: TRBV5-1
cdr3_length: 14
j_call: TRBJ1-1
cdr3_aa: CASSDRVMNTEAFF

v_call: TRBV19
cdr3_length: 13
j_call: TRBJ1-5
cdr3_aa: CASSTQGIQPQHF

v_call: TRBV6-8
cdr3_length: 13
j_call: TRBJ1-1
cdr3_aa: CASSHGRNTEAFF

v_call: TRBV22-1
cdr3_length: 13
j_call: TRBJ2-3
cdr3_aa: CATSDGGTDTQYF

v_call: TRBV7-1
cdr3_length: 14
j_call: TRBJ1-2
cdr3_aa: CASSLDRTAGGYTF

v_call: TRBV19
cdr3_length: 16
j_call: TRBJ2-2
cdr3_aa: CASSIVPGQGAGELFF

v_call: TRBV7-4
cdr3_length: 16
j_call: TRBJ2-1
cdr3_aa: CASSPLGGMSYNEQFF

v_call: TRBV5-1
cdr3_length: 14
j_call: TRBJ1-6
cdr3_aa: CASSPGRINSPLHF

v_call: TRBV5-1
cdr3_length: 16
j_call: TRBJ1-4
cdr3_aa: CASSEGTGWANEKLFF

v_call: TRBV6-8
cdr3_length: 16
j_call: TRBJ1-4
cdr3_aa: CASSGFGTGATEKLFF

v_call: TRBV19
cdr3_length: 17
j_call: TRBJ1-5
cdr3_aa: CASNKAGGQVRNQPQHF

v_call: TRBV18
cdr3_length: 12
j_call: TRBJ1-6
cdr3_aa: CASSRPNSPLHF

v_call: TRBV29-1
cdr3_length: 14
j_call: TRBJ2-1
cdr3_aa: CSVVQGLRYNEQFF

v_call: TRBV5-1
cdr3_length: 14
j_call: TRBJ2-1
cdr3_aa: CASSFAPPGNEQFF

v_call: TRBV30
cdr3_length: 16
j_call: TRBJ2-3
cdr3_aa: CAWSRPGLRSRDTQYF

v_call: TRBV5-1
cdr3_length: 15
j_call: TRBJ2-3
cdr3_aa: CASSPWTGRGDTQYF

v_call: TRBV11-3
cdr3_length: 15
j_call: TRBJ1-3
cdr3_aa: CASSLDVRVGNTIYF

v_call: TRBV19
cdr3_length: 14
j_call: TRBJ1-1
cdr3_aa: CASRTGLENTEAFF

v_call: TRBV6-8
cdr3_length: 13
j_call: TRBJ1-1
cdr3_aa: CASSQDRGSRAFF

v_call: TRBV6-8
cdr3_length: 14
j_call: TRBJ2-1
cdr3_aa: CASTRGLAYNEQFF

v_call: TRBV11-3
cdr3_length: 15
j_call: TRBJ2-5
cdr3_aa: CASSLGGASGKAQYF

v_call: TRBV7-1
cdr3_length: 13
j_call: TRBJ1-6
cdr3_aa: CASSLALGSPLHF

v_call: TRBV28
cdr3_length: 14
j_call: TRBJ1-6
cdr3_aa: CASEGEIASSPLHF

v_call: TRBV6-8
cdr3_length: 12
j_call: TRBJ1-3
cdr3_aa: CATGPGGNTIYF